This is a list of T cell receptor beta chains from one sample in a study of post-analysis software for immune sequencing data. TCRdb reprocessed the PCR reads with MiXCR, giving one entry per CDR3 protein. This sample has almost 700,000 distinct CDR3 sequences, with approximately 59% found just once. The sample was blood. These receptor sequences come from a girl aged 2 to 10 with multiple sclerosis. Each CDR3 is given with its conserved first and last residue. D genes are given only for firm matches. Some rows mark clone size as missing; the rest say once, few, many or name a class of expanded clone.

V gene,D gene,clone size,CDR3 length,J gene,CDR3 DNA,CDR3 protein
TRBV28,.,.,19,TRBJ2-3,TGTGCCAGCAGTTTTTTTAAGTGGCGGGACAGAATCCTGGGAGATACGCAGTATTTT,CASSFFKWRDRILGDTQYF
TRBV20-1,TRBD1,.,15,TRBJ2-5,TGCAGTGCTAGAGATAGGCACAGGGGATTGGAGACCCAGTACTTC,CSARDRHRGLETQYF
TRBV20-1,.,.,13,TRBJ1-2,TGCAGTGCTAGGGAGCGGGCCAACTATGGCTACACCTTC,CSARERANYGYTF
TRBV7-9,TRBD2,.,14,TRBJ2-7,TGTGCCAGCAGCATGCTAGCGGGAGCCTACGAGCAGTACTTC,CASSMLAGAYEQYF
TRBV11-2,.,.,16,TRBJ1-1,TGTGCCAGCAGCTTAGGGCCTTGGGGCGGTAACACTGAAGCTTTCTTT,CASSLGPWGGNTEAFF
TRBV3-1,.,few,15,TRBJ2-3,TGTGCCAGCAGCCAAGGCCGGGGAGGCACAGATACGCAGTATTTT,CASSQGRGGTDTQYF
TRBV5-1,.,once,13,TRBJ2-3,TGCGCCAGCATGGAAACTAGCACAGATACGCAGTATTTT,CASMETSTDTQYF
TRBV5-1,TRBD2,.,16,TRBJ2-7,TGCGCCAGCAGCTTGGGTACTAGCGGACTATCCTACGAGCAGTACTTC,CASSLGTSGLSYEQYF
TRBV24-1,TRBD2,few,13,TRBJ2-5,TGTGCCACCAGTTTTAGCGGGCAAGAGACCCAGTACTTC,CATSFSGQETQYF
TRBV7-8,.,.,14,TRBJ1-1,TGTGCCAGCAGCTTAACCCGACAGGACACTGAAGCTTTCTTT,CASSLTRQDTEAFF
TRBV20-1,TRBD1,.,15,TRBJ1-2,TGCAGTGCTAGAGATATGGGCAAACAGGGGTATGGCTACACCTTC,CSARDMGKQGYGYTF
TRBV5-1,TRBD2,.,16,TRBJ2-3,TGCGCCAGCAGCAAGGGGACTATCCAAAGAACAGATACGCAGTATTTT,CASSKGTIQRTDTQYF
TRBV6-5,.,.,13,TRBJ1-5,TGTGCCAGCAGTTACTCGTACAAACAGCCCCAGCATTTT,CASSYSYKQPQHF
TRBV20-1,.,few,11,TRBJ2-7,TGCAGTGCTAGTTTGGGGAGAGAGCAGTACTTC,CSASLGREQYF
TRBV7-2,.,once,13,TRBJ2-5,TGTGCCAGCAAGGAGCGTGTCCGGGAGACCCAGTACTTC,CASKERVRETQYF
TRBV15,TRBD1,.,15,TRBJ2-1,TGTGCCACCAGCCCCCGGGACAGGCCCTACAATGAGCAGTTCTTC,CATSPRDRPYNEQFF
TRBV7-8,.,.,14,TRBJ2-2,TGTGCCAGCAGCTTCGCGGACAGCACCGGGGAGCTGTTTTTT,CASSFADSTGELFF
TRBV7-9,TRBD2,.,15,TRBJ2-1,TGTGCCAGCAGCTCCAGCGGGGTCACCTACAATGAGCAGTTCTTC,CASSSSGVTYNEQFF
TRBV4-1,.,few,14,TRBJ2-5,TGCGCCAGCAGCCAAGACTCAGCGGAAGAGACCCAGTACTTC,CASSQDSAEETQYF
TRBV11-3,TRBD2,.,15,TRBJ2-5,TGTGCCAGCAGCTCGCGGACTAGCGGGTCGCAGACCCAGTACTTC,CASSSRTSGSQTQYF
TRBV10-3,.,.,16,TRBJ1-2,TGTGCCATCAGCCTCCGAGACGCCGCGTTTTTGGGTGGCTACACCTTC,CAISLRDAAFLGGYTF
TRBV7-2,TRBD2,.,18,TRBJ2-1,TGTGCCAGCAGCTTAGCATCGGGACTAGCGGGTGGTGGGAATGAGCAGTTCTTC,CASSLASGLAGGGNEQFF
TRBV7-3,.,many,14,TRBJ2-3,TGTGCCAGCAGCTCCCGCCTCGCCAAAGATACGCAGTATTTT,CASSSRLAKDTQYF
TRBV27,TRBD1,.,15,TRBJ2-7,TGTGCCAGCAGTTTCCCGGACAGGGGAGTCGACGAGCAGTACTTC,CASSFPDRGVDEQYF
TRBV12-3/TRBV12-4,.,.,12,TRBJ2-5,TGTGCCAGCAGTCGGGACCCAGAGACCCAGTACTTC,CASSRDPETQYF
TRBV2,.,.,14,TRBJ2-5,TGTGCCAGCAGTGGCCGGGACTACCAAGAGACCCAGTACTTC,CASSGRDYQETQYF
TRBV20-1,TRBD2,few,18,TRBJ2-3,TGCAGTGCCGCAAGCTTGGAAAGGCAAGCGGGGGTTGGGGATACGCAGTATTTT,CSAASLERQAGVGDTQYF
TRBV27,.,.,12,TRBJ2-1,TGTGCCAGCAGTTTGAGTGGGAAGGAGCAGTTCTTC,CASSLSGKEQFF
TRBV12-3/TRBV12-4,.,.,13,TRBJ1-2,TGTGCCAGCAGTCCAATAGGGGGGAATGGCTACACCTTC,CASSPIGGNGYTF
TRBV6-5,TRBD2,.,17,TRBJ2-1,TGTGCCAGCAGTTACTCGAAGTTACTAGCGGGAACCAATGAGCAGTTCTTC,CASSYSKLLAGTNEQFF
TRBV5-1,TRBD2,few,15,TRBJ2-1,TGTGCCAGCAGCTTAGAGACTAGCGGGTACAATGAGCAGTTCTTC,CASSLETSGYNEQFF
TRBV4-3,.,few,15,TRBJ2-1,TGCGCCAGCAGCCAAGTGTCAGCAGGGTTCAATGAGCAGTTCTTC,CASSQVSAGFNEQFF
TRBV12-3/TRBV12-4,TRBD1,.,15,TRBJ2-6,TGTGCCAGCAGTTTAGGACAGGGCGTAGCCAACGTCCTGACTTTC,CASSLGQGVANVLTF
TRBV7-9,.,.,15,TRBJ2-1,TGTGCCAGCAGCTTGGTCGGAAATTCCTACAATGAGCAGTTCTTC,CASSLVGNSYNEQFF
TRBV12-3/TRBV12-4,TRBD1,.,15,TRBJ2-3,TGTGCCGGCAGTTTCGGGGGACAGGGGACAGATACGCAGTATTTT,CAGSFGGQGTDTQYF
TRBV30,.,.,14,TRBJ2-3,TGTGCCTGGATCGAGGGAGTAGGCACAGATACGCAGTATTTT,CAWIEGVGTDTQYF
TRBV20-1,.,.,13,TRBJ2-3,TGCAGTGCTAGACCCCCCGGGACAGATACGCAGTATTTT,CSARPPGTDTQYF
TRBV20-1,.,.,16,TRBJ1-2,TGCAGTGCTGACCCCGCGAGCCGGGGCCAGGGCTATGGCTACACCTTC,CSADPASRGQGYGYTF
TRBV19,.,.,15,TRBJ2-3,TGTGCCAGTAGTCTCGGGACGGATATCACAGATACGCAGTATTTT,CASSLGTDITDTQYF
TRBV11-2,.,few,15,TRBJ2-1,TGTGCCAGCAGCTTAGGTCTAAGCCCCTACAATGAGCAGTTCTTC,CASSLGLSPYNEQFF
TRBV6-1,.,few,12,TRBJ2-5,TGTGCCAGCAGACAGGGGAGGGAAGAGCAGTACTTC,CASRQGREEQYF
TRBV3-1,TRBD1,.,15,TRBJ2-1,TGTGCCAGCAGCCGGTGGACAGGGGTCTACAATGAGCAGTTCTTC,CASSRWTGVYNEQFF
TRBV6-1,TRBD1,.,13,TRBJ1-2,TGTGCCAGGGACAGGGGGGGCCGCTATGGCTACACCTTC,CARDRGGRYGYTF
TRBV28,.,.,16,TRBJ2-5,TGTGCCAGCAGTCTCCCCCCAGGACAGATCCAAGAGACCCAGTACTTC,CASSLPPGQIQETQYF
TRBV20-1,.,.,13,TRBJ2-1,TGCAGTGCTAGAGATGTGAGGGGAAATGAGCAGTTCTTC,CSARDVRGNEQFF
TRBV12-3/TRBV12-4,.,few,15,TRBJ2-1,TGTGCCAGCAGTTTAGGTGTGGGCCCAGTAGGGGAGCAGTTCTTC,CASSLGVGPVGEQFF